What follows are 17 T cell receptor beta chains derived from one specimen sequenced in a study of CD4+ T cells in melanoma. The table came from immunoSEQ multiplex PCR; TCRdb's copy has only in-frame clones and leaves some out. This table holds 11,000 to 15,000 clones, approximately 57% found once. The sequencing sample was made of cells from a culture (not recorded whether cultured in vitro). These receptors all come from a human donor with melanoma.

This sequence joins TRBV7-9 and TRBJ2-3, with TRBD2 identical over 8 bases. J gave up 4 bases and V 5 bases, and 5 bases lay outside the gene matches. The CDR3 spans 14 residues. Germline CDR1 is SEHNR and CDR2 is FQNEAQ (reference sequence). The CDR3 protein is CASSPSGGPDTQYF. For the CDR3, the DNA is TGTGCCAGCAGCCCAAGCGGGGGTCCAGATACGCAGTATTTT. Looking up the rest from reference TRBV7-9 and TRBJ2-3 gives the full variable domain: DTGVSQNPRHKITKRGQNVTFRCDPISEHNRLYWYRQTLGQGPEFLTYFQNEAQLEKSRLLSDRFSAERPKGSFSTLEIQRTEQGDSAMYLCASSPSGGPDTQYFGPGTRLTVL.

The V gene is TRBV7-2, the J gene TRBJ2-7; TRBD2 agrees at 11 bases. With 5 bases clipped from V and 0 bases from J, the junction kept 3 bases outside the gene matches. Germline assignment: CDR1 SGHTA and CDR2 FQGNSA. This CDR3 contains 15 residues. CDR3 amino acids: CASSDSGGASYEQYF. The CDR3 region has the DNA TGTGCCAGCAGCGATAGCGGGGGGGCCTCCTACGAGCAGTACTTC.

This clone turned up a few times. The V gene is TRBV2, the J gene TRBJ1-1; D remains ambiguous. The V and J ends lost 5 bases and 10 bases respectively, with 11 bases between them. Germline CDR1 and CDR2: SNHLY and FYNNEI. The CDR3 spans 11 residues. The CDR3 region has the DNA TGTGCCAGCAGTCTCACTGGAAGAGCTTTCTTT. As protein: CASSLTGRAFF.

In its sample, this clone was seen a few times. Here the CDR3 reads CASRAGTNEKLFF. CDR3 DNA: TGTGCCAGCCGTGCAGGGACTAATGAAAAACTGTTTTTT. The chain joins TRBV19 to TRBJ1-4; tentatively, D is TRBD1 (5 bases). Trimming pared 9 bases from V and 2 bases from J, leaving 10 bases between. Germline CDR1 is LNHDA and CDR2 is SQIVND (reference sequence). The CDR3 is made up of 13 amino acids.

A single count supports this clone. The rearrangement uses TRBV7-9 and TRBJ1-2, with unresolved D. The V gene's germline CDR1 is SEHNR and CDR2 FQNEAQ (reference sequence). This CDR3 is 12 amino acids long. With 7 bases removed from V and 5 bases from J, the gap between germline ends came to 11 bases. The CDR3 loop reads CASNRGEYGYTF. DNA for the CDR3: TGTGCCAGCAACCGGGGAGAATATGGCTACACCTTC.

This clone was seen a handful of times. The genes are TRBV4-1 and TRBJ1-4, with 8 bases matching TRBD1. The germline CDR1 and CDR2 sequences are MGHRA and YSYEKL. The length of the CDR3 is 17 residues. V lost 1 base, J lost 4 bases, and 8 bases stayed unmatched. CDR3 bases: TGCGCCAGCAGCCAAGGTCTCAGGGGGCATGGTAATGAAAAACTGTTTTTT. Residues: CASSQGLRGHGNEKLFF.

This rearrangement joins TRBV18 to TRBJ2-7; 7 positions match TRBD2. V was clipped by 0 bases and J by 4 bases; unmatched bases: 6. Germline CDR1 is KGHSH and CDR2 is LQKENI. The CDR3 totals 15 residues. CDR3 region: CASSPPGLGIYEQYF. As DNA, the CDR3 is TGTGCCAGCTCACCACCAGGACTAGGGATATACGAGCAGTACTTC.

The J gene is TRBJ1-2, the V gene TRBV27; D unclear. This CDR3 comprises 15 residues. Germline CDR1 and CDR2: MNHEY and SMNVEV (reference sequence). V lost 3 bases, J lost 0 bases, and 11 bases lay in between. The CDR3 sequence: CASSLSRASNYGYTF. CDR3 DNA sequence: TGTGCCAGCAGTTTGTCCCGGGCCTCTAACTATGGCTACACCTTC.

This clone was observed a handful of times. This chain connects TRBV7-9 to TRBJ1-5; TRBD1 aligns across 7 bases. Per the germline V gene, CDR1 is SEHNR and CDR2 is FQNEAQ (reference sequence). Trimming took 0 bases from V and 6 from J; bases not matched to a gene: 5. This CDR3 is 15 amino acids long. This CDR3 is CASSLATGTVQPQHF. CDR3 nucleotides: TGTGCCAGCAGCTTAGCTACAGGGACAGTTCAGCCCCAGCATTTT.

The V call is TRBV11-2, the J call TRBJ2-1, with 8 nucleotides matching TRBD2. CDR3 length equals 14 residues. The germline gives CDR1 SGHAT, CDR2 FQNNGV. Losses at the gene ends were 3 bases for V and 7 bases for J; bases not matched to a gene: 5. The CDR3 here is CASSLGLGGNEQFF. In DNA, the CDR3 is TGTGCCAGCAGCTTGGGACTAGGGGGTAATGAGCAGTTCTTC.

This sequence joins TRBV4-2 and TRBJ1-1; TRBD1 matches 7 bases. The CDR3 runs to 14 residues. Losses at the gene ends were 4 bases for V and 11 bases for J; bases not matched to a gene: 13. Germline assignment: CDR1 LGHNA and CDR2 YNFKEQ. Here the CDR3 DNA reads TGTGCCAGCAGCCCAATAGGACAGGCTCGAGCGGCTTTCTTT. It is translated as CASSPIGQARAAFF.

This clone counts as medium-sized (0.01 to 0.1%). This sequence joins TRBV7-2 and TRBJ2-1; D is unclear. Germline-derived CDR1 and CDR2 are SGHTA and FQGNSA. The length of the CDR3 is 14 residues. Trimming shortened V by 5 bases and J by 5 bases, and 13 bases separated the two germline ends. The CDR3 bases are TGTGCCAGCAGCCCCCCCCCTGAGCACAATGAGCAGTTCTTC. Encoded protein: CASSPPPEHNEQFF. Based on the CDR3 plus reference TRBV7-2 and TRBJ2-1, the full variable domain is GAGVSQSPSNKVTEKGKDVELRCDPISGHTALYWYRQSLGQGLEFLIYFQGNSAPDKSGLPSDRFSAERTGGSVSTLTIQRTQQEDSAVYLCASSPPPEHNEQFFGPGTRLTVL.

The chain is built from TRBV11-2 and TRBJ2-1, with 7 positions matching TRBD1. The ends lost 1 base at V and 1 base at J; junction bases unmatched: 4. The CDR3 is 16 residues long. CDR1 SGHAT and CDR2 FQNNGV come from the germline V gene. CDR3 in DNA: TGTGCCAGCAGCTTAGTACAGGGGTTGTCCTACAATGAGCAGTTCTTC. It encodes CASSLVQGLSYNEQFF.

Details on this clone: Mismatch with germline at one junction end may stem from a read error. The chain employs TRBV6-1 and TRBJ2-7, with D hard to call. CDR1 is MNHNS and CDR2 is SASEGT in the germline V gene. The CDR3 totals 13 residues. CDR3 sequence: CAISANGMGEQYF. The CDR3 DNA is TGTGCCATCAGTGCGAACGGAATGGGCGAGCAGTACTTC.

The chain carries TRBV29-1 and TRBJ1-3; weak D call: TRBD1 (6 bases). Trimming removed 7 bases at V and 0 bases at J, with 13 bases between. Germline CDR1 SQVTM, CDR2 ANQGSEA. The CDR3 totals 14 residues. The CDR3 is CSARDIGSGNTIYF. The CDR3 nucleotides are TGCAGCGCGCGGGACATTGGCTCTGGAAACACCATATATTTT.

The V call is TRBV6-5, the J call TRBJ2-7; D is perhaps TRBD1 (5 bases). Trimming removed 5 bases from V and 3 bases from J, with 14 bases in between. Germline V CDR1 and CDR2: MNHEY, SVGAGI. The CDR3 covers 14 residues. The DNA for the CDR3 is TGTGCCAGCAGTGAAAGGGGCGAATACTACGAGCAGTACTTC. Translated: CASSERGEYYEQYF.

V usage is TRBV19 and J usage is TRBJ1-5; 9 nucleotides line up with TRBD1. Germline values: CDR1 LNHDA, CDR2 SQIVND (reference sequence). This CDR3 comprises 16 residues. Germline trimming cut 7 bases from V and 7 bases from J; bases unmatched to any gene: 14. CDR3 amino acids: CASNMDRGYTQQPQHF. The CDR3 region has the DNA TGTGCCAGTAACATGGACAGGGGTTATACTCAGCAGCCCCAGCATTTT.